This is a list of T cell receptor beta chains from one sample in a study of cytomegalovirus exposure and HLA in healthy donors. The protocol was immunoSEQ multiplex PCR, while the TCRdb copy is restricted to in-frame clones and leaves out a portion. The sample comprises 200,000 or so clones, about 89% of which are singletons, and over 1% rests with the top ten. The sequenced sample was PBMCs. These receptors came from a man aged 25 to 40 in good health and CMV-seronegative. Both conserved end residues are part of each CDR3. The D gene is left open where the match is weak. Rows give clone size only sometimes, using once, few, many, or a class for an expanded clone.

-	TRBV7-9	few	TRBJ2-2	CATGTPNTGELFF	TGTGCCACCGGGACTCCGAACACCGGGGAGCTGTTTTTT
-	TRBV28	-	TRBJ1-5	CASKTAARQPQHF	TGTGCCAGCAAGACAGCCGCGCGCCAGCCCCAGCATTTT
-	TRBV18	-	TRBJ1-2	CASSRTGESPGYTF	TGTGCCAGCTCACGGACGGGGGAAAGCCCTGGCTACACCTTC
TRBD1	TRBV28	few	TRBJ1-6	CASRGQGWSYNSPLHF	TGTGCCAGCAGGGGACAGGGGTGGTCCTATAATTCACCCCTCCACTTT
TRBD1	TRBV4-1	-	TRBJ1-2	CASSQFPGTGNYGYTF	TGCGCCAGCAGCCAATTCCCCGGGACAGGAAATTATGGCTACACCTTC
TRBD1	TRBV7-9	-	TRBJ1-4	CASSTGQLATNEKLFF	TGTGCCAGCAGCACGGGACAGCTAGCAACTAATGAAAAACTGTTTTTT
-	TRBV2	-	TRBJ1-2	CASSKGYTF	TGTGCCAGCAGTAAGGGGTACACCTTC
TRBD2	TRBV4-1	once	TRBJ2-3	CASSPRTGLAGSTDTQYF	TGCGCCAGCAGCCCCCGGACGGGGCTAGCGGGTTCCACAGATACGCAGTATTTT
TRBD2	TRBV4-1	-	TRBJ2-1	CASSQEWGGYNEQFF	TGCGCCAGCAGCCAAGAGTGGGGGGGGTACAATGAGCAGTTCTTC
TRBD2	TRBV7-8	-	TRBJ2-7	CASSWGAGASSYEQYF	TGTGCCAGCAGCTGGGGAGCGGGAGCCTCATCCTACGAGCAGTACTTC
-	TRBV2	-	TRBJ1-6	CASRRGGPGNNSPLHF	TGTGCCAGCAGGAGGGGAGGGCCGGGAAATAATTCACCCCTCCACTTT